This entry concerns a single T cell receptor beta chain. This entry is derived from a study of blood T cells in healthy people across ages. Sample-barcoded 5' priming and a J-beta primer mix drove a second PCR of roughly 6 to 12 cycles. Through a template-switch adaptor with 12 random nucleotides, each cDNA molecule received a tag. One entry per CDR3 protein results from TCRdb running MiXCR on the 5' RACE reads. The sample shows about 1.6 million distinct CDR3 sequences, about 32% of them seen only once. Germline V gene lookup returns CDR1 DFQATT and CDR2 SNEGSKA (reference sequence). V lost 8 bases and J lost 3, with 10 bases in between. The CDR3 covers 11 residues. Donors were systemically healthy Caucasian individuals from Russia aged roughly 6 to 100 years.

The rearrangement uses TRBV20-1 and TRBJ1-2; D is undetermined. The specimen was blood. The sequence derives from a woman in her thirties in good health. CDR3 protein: CSWGGYYGYTF. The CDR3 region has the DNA TGCAGTTGGGGAGGCTACTATGGCTACACCTTC.